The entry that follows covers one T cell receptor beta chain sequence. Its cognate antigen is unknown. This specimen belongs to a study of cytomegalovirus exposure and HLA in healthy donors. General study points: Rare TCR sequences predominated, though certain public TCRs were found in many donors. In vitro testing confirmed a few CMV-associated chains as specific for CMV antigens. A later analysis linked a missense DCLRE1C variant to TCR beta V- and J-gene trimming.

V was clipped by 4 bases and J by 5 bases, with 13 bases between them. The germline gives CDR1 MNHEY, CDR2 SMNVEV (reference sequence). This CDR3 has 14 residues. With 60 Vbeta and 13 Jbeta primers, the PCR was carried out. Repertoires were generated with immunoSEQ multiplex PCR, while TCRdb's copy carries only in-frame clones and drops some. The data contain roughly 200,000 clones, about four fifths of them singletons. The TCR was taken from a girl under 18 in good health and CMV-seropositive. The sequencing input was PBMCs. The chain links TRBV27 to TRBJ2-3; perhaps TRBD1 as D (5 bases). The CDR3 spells CASSWGSSGDTQYF. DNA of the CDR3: TGTGCCAGCAGTTGGGGCTCCTCGGGAGATACGCAGTATTTT.